The clone carrying this T cell receptor beta chain was observed once. Antigen unknown. These data originate in a study of radiotherapy plus CTLA-4 blockade in lung cancer. Study at large: Under 20% of patients responded objectively, and around 32% achieved disease control. Findings and limits, study-wide: Expansion in blood of tumor-derived TCR clones was seen after radiotherapy plus ipilimumab.

The V gene end was trimmed by 8 bases and the J gene end by 6 bases; junction bases not matched to a gene: 12. The CDR3 consists of 14 residues. CDR1 and CDR2 (germline): PRHDT, FYEKMQ (reference sequence). Sequencing was performed with immunoSEQ multiplex PCR; in TCRdb, only in-frame clones are kept and a portion is missing. The table lists 83,000 or so clones, roughly four fifths of them singletons, with 0.82% in the top ten. Source: peripheral blood, taken from a patient treated with radiotherapy plus ipilimumab. The chain carries TRBV13 and TRBJ2-7; 8 bases line up with TRBD2. This TCR was sampled from a human donor with non-small cell lung cancer who had stable disease on radiotherapy plus ipilimumab. In DNA, the CDR3 is TGTGCCAGCTCCCTCATGATAGCGGGAAGCGAGCAGTACTTC. It yields the protein CASSLMIAGSEQYF. The full variable domain, completed using reference TRBV13 and TRBJ2-7, is AAGVIQSPRHLIKEKRETATLKCYPIPRHDTVYWYQQGPGQDPQFLISFYEKMQSDKGSIPDRFSAQQFSDYHSELNMSSLELGDSALYFCASSLMIAGSEQYFGPGTRLTVT.